Each of the 8 T cell receptor beta chains below was sequenced from the same sample in a study of regulatory T cells in long-lasting Graves disease. The time point here: newly diagnosed GD, antithyroid drugs for less than 3 months. Generation of the TCR library employed RNA extracted from PBMCs. iRepertoire HTBI primers and Arm-PCR of CDR3 regions built TCR beta libraries. TCRdb reanalysed the multiplex PCR reads using MiXCR and keeps one entry per CDR3 protein. The sample has about 620,000 distinct CDR3 sequences, around 17% seen once. The sample also formed part of further work on T cells in Graves' hyperthyroidism and ophthalmopathy.

The sequencing used peripheral blood mononuclear cells (PBMCs), collected at new diagnosis, from a patient treated with antithyroid drugs. Every receptor here comes from a woman under 40 with Graves disease.

This clonotype was found many times. The J gene is TRBJ2-1, the V gene TRBV7-2, with D unclear. Germline V gives CDR1 SGHTA, CDR2 FQGNSA. With 3 bases removed from V and 3 bases from J, the gap between germline ends came to 0 bases. The CDR3 runs 11 residues. CDR3 amino acids: CASSFYNEQFF. The CDR3 nucleotides read TGTGCCAGCAGCTTCTACAATGAGCAGTTCTTC.

In this sample, this clonotype turned up a few times. The rearrangement links TRBV19 to TRBJ2-1; tentatively, D is TRBD1 or TRBD2 (7 bases each). The ends were cut back, 0 bases at V and 9 bases at J, with 15 bases in the middle. The CDR3 has 15 amino acids. The germline V gene encodes CDR1 LNHDA and CDR2 SQIVND (reference sequence). CDR3 region: CASSIDRGGLGEQFF. In nucleotides, the CDR3 is TGTGCCAGTAGTATAGACAGGGGGGGTTTAGGTGAGCAGTTCTTC.

This clonotype was picked up a small number of times. The chain is built from TRBV5-1 and TRBJ2-1, with TRBD1 matching over 10 bases. CDR1 is SGHRS, CDR2 YFSETQ, per germline. V shed 0 bases, J shed 11 bases, and the junction held 8 bases outside the gene matches. The CDR3 runs 15 residues. The CDR3 loop is CASSLGQGAGDKQFF. DNA of the CDR3: TGCGCCAGCAGCTTGGGACAGGGGGCGGGCGATAAGCAGTTCTTC.

This clonotype was observed a handful of times. The CDR3 sequence is CASSYKPGGSPSEQFF. The CDR3 DNA reads as TGTGCCAGCAGTTACAAACCGGGAGGGAGTCCGAGTGAGCAGTTCTTC. The chain combines TRBV6-2 or TRBV6-3 with TRBJ2-1; 8 positions agree with TRBD2. With 2 bases clipped from V and 9 bases from J, the junction kept 12 bases outside the gene matches. This CDR3 has 16 amino acids. The germline CDR1 and CDR2 sequences are MNHEY and SVGEGT.

This clonotype came up many times. The genes are TRBV6-2 or TRBV6-3 and TRBJ2-1; 9 bases match TRBD1. V was clipped by 6 bases and J by 3 bases; unmatched bases: 6. The CDR3 is 15 residues long. CDR1 and CDR2 (germline): MNHEY, SVGEGT. The CDR3 spells CASRFDRGVYNEQFF. In DNA form, the CDR3 reads TGTGCCAGCAGATTTGACAGGGGGGTCTACAATGAGCAGTTCTTC.

This clonotype turned up a few times. This clone may be a read error of a much larger clone one base away. J is TRBJ1-1 and V is TRBV30; D not resolved. This CDR3 comprises 14 residues. Trimming removed 2 bases at V and 4 bases at J, with 14 bases between. Germline lookup yields CDR1 GTSNPN and CDR2 SVGIG (reference sequence). The DNA for the CDR3 is TGTGCCTGGAGTAGGTACAGTCGGGGCACTGAAGCTTTCTTT. It codes for CAWSRYSRGTEAFF.

The sample holds many counts of this clonotype. Mismatch with germline at one junction end may stem from a read error. J is TRBJ1-1 and V is TRBV30; D is possibly TRBD1 (6 bases). CDR1 and CDR2 from the germline V gene are GTSNPN and SVGIG (reference sequence). This CDR3 contains 12 residues. The CDR3 sequence: CAWSRDNSEAFF. The CDR3 nucleotides read TGTGCCTGGTCCCGGGACAACAGTGAAGCTTTCTTT.

Note on this clonotype: A single base separates this from a much larger clone, so it may be a read error. The chain joins TRBV7-9 to TRBJ2-6, with D possibly being TRBD1 or TRBD2 (5 bases each). The CDR3 has 14 residues. Germline V lookup: CDR1 SEHNR, CDR2 FQNEAQ (reference sequence). The CDR3 nucleotides are TGTGCCAACAGCCCGGGACCGGGGGCCAACGTCCTGACTTTC. This encodes CANSPGPGANVLTF. Drawing the rest from reference TRBV7-9 and TRBJ2-6, the complete variable domain is DTGVSQNPRHKITKRGQNVTFRCDPISEHNRLYWYRQTLGQGPEFLTYFQNEAQLEKSRLLSDRFSAERPKGSFSTLEIQRTEQGDSAMYLCANSPGPGANVLTFGAGSRLTVL.